This T cell receptor beta chain is from a study of cytomegalovirus exposure and HLA in healthy donors. The donors were members of the validation cohort, which comprised 120 subjects and was separate from the first cohort of roughly 700 subjects. As concerns this clone: The missing conserved phenylalanine or tryptophan at the end of this CDR3 makes a read error likely.

The repertoire was sequenced with immunoSEQ multiplex PCR; TCRdb's copy has only in-frame clones and lacks some. The sample records 95,000 to 120,000 clones, approximately 94% being singletons. Material: PBMCs. The sequence was obtained from a woman younger than 35 in good health and CMV-seronegative.

The CDR3 DNA follows: TGCGCCAGCAGCCAAGTAGACAGGGGCAATCAGCCCCAGCATCTT. Translation gives CASSQVDRGNQPQHL. This chain joins TRBV4-1 and TRBJ1-5; 7 bases match TRBD1. This CDR3 spans 15 amino acids. Germline values: CDR1 MGHRA, CDR2 YSYEKL. The V gene end was trimmed by 1 base and the J gene end by 2 bases; junction bases not matched to a gene: 2.